The clone carrying this T cell receptor (beta chain) was counted only a few times. Its antigen is currently unknown. The data were obtained in a study of cytomegalovirus exposure and HLA in healthy donors. Overall study results and limits: Many donors shared some public TCRs, even though most TCR sequences were rare. TCR beta sequences reportedly predicted the HLA-A and HLA-B alleles of most subjects accurately. Researchers reported in a later analysis that common viral pathogens appeared linked to several top clusters.

With 60 Vbeta and 13 Jbeta primers, the PCR was carried out. Sequencing was performed with immunoSEQ multiplex PCR; in TCRdb, only in-frame clones are kept and a portion is missing. The profile shows some 150,000 clones, more than 75% of them singletons. The sequencing sample was made of PBMCs. The sequence came from a woman aged 45-59 years in good health and CMV-seropositive.

CDR3: CASSFWPRQENYGYTF. The CDR3 DNA is TGCGCCAGCAGCTTTTGGCCTCGCCAAGAAAACTATGGCTACACCTTC. This chain joins TRBV5-1 and TRBJ1-2; D gene uncertain. CDR3 size: 16 residues. Germline loops: CDR1 SGHRS, CDR2 YFSETQ. Deletions cut 2 bases from V and 2 bases from J, with 16 bases between.